This is a list of T cell receptor beta chains from one sample in a study of OX40 agonist ivuxolimab in advanced cancers. The table came from immunoSEQ multiplex PCR; TCRdb's copy has only in-frame clones and leaves some out. The data show more than 75,000 clones, with more than 75% seen just once and less than 0.75% held by the top ten. The sequences come from CD4+ or CD8+ T cells sorted from blood, collected in a trial of the OX40 agonist ivuxolimab. The receptors derive from an adult with an advanced solid tumor such as melanoma, head and neck, liver or kidney cancer. CDR3s include the opening cysteine and the closing phenylalanine or tryptophan. A D gene is named only where the DNA matches it firmly. Not all rows give a size; the values are once, few, many and, for expanded clones, a class.

J	size	D	V	DNA	CDR3
TRBJ2-2	-	TRBD1	TRBV7-9	TGTGCCAGCAGCTTTCAAGGGGGCGCCGGGGAGCTGTTTTTT	CASSFQGGAGELFF
TRBJ2-2	-	TRBD2	TRBV4-3	TGCGCCAGCAGCCAGGCTAGCGGGGGGGCGTACACCGGGGAGCTGTTTTTT	CASSQASGGAYTGELFF
TRBJ2-2	-	TRBD2	TRBV19	TGTGCCAGTAGAAGACTAGCGGGGGGGCGCGGCACCGGGGAGCTGTTTTTT	CASRRLAGGRGTGELFF
TRBJ2-1	-	TRBD2	TRBV5-1	TGCGCCAGCAGCTTGGGGACTAGCGGGGGGCCCGATGAGCAGTTCTTC	CASSLGTSGGPDEQFF
TRBJ2-1	-	-	TRBV29-1	TGCAGCGTTGAAGATAACCGGGACGAGCAGTTCTTC	CSVEDNRDEQFF
TRBJ2-5	-	TRBD1	TRBV7-3	TGTGCCAGCAGCCCTGGACAGGCTCAAGAGACCCAGTACTTC	CASSPGQAQETQYF
TRBJ1-2	-	-	TRBV28	TGTGCCAGCAGATACAGGGCCGGTCCGGGGAGCTACACCTTC	CASRYRAGPGSYTF
TRBJ2-4	-	-	TRBV10-3	TGTGCCATCAGTGACCCAAGTCAGGGAGTATACTTC	CAISDPSQGVYF
TRBJ1-5	-	-	TRBV5-6	TGTGCCAGCAGCTTGAGGGGAGGGGCAAATCAGCCCCAGCATTTT	CASSLRGGANQPQHF
TRBJ1-6	-	-	TRBV27	TGTGCCAGCACCTCAACGGGGGGTGACGTCCTGGGCTCCTATAATTCACCCCTCCACTTT	CASTSTGGDVLGSYNSPLHF
TRBJ1-1	-	-	TRBV27	TGTGCCAGCAGTGTGACACATGCTAACACTGAAGCTTTCTTT	CASSVTHANTEAFF
TRBJ1-6	-	-	TRBV5-6	TGTGCCAGCAGCTTCGCTTCGCTTCCTTCACCCCTCCACTTT	CASSFASLPSPLHF
TRBJ1-3	-	TRBD1	TRBV7-6	TGTGCCAGCAGCTTAGTAATTGGGACAGAGAACTCTGGAAACACCATATATTTT	CASSLVIGTENSGNTIYF
TRBJ2-2	-	-	TRBV10-1	TGCGCCAGCAGCTCGGACATGAACACCGGGGAGCTGTTTTTT	CASSSDMNTGELFF
TRBJ2-1	-	TRBD2	TRBV18	TGTGCCAGCTCACCATCTAGCGGGAGGGATGAGCAGTTCTTC	CASSPSSGRDEQFF
TRBJ1-1	few	-	TRBV5-1	TGCGCCAGCAGCTTGGGTGGAGTTCTGAACACTGAAGCTTTCTTT	CASSLGGVLNTEAFF
TRBJ2-1	-	-	TRBV18	TGTGCCAGCTCACCACTTGCGGGCAGGGACAATGAGCAGTTCTTC	CASSPLAGRDNEQFF
TRBJ1-1	-	-	TRBV6-5	TGTGCCAGCAGCGGCAGAGGGAACACTGAAGCTTTCTTT	CASSGRGNTEAFF
TRBJ1-5	few	TRBD1	TRBV18	TGTGCCAGCTCACCCGGGACAGACAATCAGCCCCAGCATTTT	CASSPGTDNQPQHF
TRBJ2-5	-	-	TRBV19	TGTGCCAGTAGTATAGCGGGGGGCCACCAAGAGACCCAGTACTTC	CASSIAGGHQETQYF
TRBJ1-1	-	-	TRBV28	TGTGCCAGCAGTTTCCCAAGGGGGGCATCTTTCTTT	CASSFPRGASFF
TRBJ1-2	-	-	TRBV9	TGTGCCAGCAGCGTAGGTCTGGGGGCCGTATCAGGTGGCTACACCTTC	CASSVGLGAVSGGYTF
TRBJ2-3	-	-	TRBV7-2	TGTGCCAGCAGCTTGGAATGGGGGTCTCCAGATACGCAGTATTTT	CASSLEWGSPDTQYF
TRBJ1-5	-	-	TRBV28	TGTGCCAGCAGTAAGGAGTTTAATCAGCCCCAGCATTTT	CASSKEFNQPQHF
TRBJ2-1	-	-	TRBV5-4	TGTGCCAGCAGCTTGTCAGGGAACAATGAGCAGTTCTTC	CASSLSGNNEQFF
TRBJ1-3	-	-	TRBV5-5	TGTGCCAGCAGCTCCGATCACTCTGGAAACACCATATATTTT	CASSSDHSGNTIYF
TRBJ2-7	-	-	TRBV6-5	TGTGCCAGCAGTTCAACAGGCTCCTACGAGCAGTACTTC	CASSSTGSYEQYF
TRBJ1-5	-	-	TRBV4-1	TGCGCCAGCAGCCAGGTCGTGGGGACACTTAGCAATCAGCCCCAGCATTTT	CASSQVVGTLSNQPQHF
TRBJ1-2	-	-	TRBV7-2	TGTGCCAGCAGCTTATATTCCCTAAAGGGCTACACCTTC	CASSLYSLKGYTF
TRBJ1-5	-	-	TRBV9	TGTGCCAGCAGCGTAGGGGAGACACCACCCTATCAGCCCCAGCATTTT	CASSVGETPPYQPQHF
TRBJ2-5	-	-	TRBV2	TGTGCCAGCAAACCAGGACGGATCCAAGAGACCCAGTACTTC	CASKPGRIQETQYF
TRBJ2-7	-	-	TRBV16	TGTGCCAGCAGCCCCCCCAACGCGGACTACGAGCAGTACTTC	CASSPPNADYEQYF
TRBJ2-7	-	-	TRBV7-2	TGTGCCAGCAGCTTAGGGTCGGGTTGGGAGCAGTACTTC	CASSLGSGWEQYF